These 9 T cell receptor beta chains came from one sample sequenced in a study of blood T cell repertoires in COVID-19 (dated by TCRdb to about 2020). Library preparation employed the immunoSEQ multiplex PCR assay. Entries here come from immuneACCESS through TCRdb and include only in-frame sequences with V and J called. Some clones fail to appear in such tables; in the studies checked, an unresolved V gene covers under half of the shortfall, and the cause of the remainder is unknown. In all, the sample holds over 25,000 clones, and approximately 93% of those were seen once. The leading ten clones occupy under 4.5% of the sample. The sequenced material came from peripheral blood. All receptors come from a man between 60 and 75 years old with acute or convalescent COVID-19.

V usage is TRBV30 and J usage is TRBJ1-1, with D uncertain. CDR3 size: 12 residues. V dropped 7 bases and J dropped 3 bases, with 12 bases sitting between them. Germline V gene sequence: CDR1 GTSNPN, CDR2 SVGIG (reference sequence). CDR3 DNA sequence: TGTGCCTCTACCCCGGGGTACACTGAAGCTTTCTTT. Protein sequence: CASTPGYTEAFF.

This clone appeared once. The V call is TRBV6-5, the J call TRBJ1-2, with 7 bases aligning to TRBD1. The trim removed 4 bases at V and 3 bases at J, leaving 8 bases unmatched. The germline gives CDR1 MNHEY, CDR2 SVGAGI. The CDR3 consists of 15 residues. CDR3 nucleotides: TGTGCCAGCAGTTCAGACAGGGATCACTACTATGGCTACACCTTC. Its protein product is CASSSDRDHYYGYTF.

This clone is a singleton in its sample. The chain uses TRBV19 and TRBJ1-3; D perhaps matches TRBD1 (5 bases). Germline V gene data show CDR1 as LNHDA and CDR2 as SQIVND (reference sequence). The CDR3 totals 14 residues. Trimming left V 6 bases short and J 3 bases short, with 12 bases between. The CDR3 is CASRERGRGNTIYF. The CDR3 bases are TGTGCCAGTAGGGAGCGGGGCCGTGGAAACACCATATATTTT.

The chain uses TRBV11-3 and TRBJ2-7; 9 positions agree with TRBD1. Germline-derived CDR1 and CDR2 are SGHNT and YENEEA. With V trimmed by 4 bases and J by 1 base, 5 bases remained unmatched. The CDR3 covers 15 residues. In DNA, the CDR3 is TGTGCCAGCAGCTCCGGGACAGGGCTTTCCTACGAGCAGTACTTC. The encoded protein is CASSSGTGLSYEQYF.

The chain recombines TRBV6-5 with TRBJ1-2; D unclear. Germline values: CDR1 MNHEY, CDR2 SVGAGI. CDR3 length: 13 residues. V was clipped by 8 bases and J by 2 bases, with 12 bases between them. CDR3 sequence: CASRELANYGYTF. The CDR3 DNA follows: TGTGCCAGCCGAGAGTTAGCAAACTATGGCTACACCTTC.

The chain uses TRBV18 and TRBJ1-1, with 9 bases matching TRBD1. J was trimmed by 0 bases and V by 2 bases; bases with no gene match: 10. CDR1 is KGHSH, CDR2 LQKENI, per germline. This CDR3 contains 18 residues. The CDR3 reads CASSPSPWTGELNTEAFF. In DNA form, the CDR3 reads TGTGCCAGCTCACCATCGCCCTGGACAGGGGAGTTGAACACTGAAGCTTTCTTT. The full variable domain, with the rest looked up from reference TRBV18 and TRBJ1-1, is NAGVMQNPRHLVRRRGQEARLRCSPMKGHSHVYWYRQLPEEGLKFMVYLQKENIIDESGMPKERFSAEFPKEGPSILRIQQVVRGDSAAYFCASSPSPWTGELNTEAFFGQGTRLTVV.

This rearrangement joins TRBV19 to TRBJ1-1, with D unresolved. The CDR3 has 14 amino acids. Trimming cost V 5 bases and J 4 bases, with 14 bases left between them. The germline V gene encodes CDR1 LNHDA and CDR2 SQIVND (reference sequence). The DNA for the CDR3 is TGTGCCAGTAGTTCTCAGGCCAGCGGCACTGAAGCTTTCTTT. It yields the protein CASSSQASGTEAFF.

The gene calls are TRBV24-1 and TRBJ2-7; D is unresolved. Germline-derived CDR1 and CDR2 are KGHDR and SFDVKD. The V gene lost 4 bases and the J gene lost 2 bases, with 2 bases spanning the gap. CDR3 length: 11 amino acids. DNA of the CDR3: TGTGCCACCAGTGACACCTACGAGCAGTACTTC. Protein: CATSDTYEQYF.

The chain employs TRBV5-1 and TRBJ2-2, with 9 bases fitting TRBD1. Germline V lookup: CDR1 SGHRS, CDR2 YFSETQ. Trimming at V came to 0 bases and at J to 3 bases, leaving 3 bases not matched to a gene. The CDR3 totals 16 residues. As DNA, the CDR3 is TGCGCCAGCAGCTTGGCCGGACAGGGGCACACCGGGGAGCTGTTTTTT. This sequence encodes CASSLAGQGHTGELFF.